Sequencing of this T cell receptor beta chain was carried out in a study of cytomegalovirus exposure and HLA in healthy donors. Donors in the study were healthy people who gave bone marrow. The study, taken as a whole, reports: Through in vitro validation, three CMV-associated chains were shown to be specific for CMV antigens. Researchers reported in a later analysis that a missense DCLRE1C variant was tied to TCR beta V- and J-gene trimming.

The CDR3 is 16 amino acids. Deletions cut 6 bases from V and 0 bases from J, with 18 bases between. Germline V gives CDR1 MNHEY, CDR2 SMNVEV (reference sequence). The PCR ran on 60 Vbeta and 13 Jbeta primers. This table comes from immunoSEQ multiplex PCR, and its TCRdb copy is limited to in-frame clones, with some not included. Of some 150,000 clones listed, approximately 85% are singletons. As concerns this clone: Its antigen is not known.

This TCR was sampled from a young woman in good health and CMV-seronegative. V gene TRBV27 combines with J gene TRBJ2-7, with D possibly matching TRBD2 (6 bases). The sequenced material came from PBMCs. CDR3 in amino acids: CASSWGLSGNSYEQYF. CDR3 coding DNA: TGTGCCAGCAGCTGGGGACTTAGCGGCAACTCCTACGAGCAGTACTTC.